This T cell receptor beta chain was sequenced in a study of neoadjuvant anti-PD-1 for oral cavity cancer. Using immunoSEQ multiplex PCR, the repertoire was profiled, and TCRdb retains in-frame clones only, with some absent. The sample comprises around 17,000 clones, 60% to 70% of which are singletons, and roughly 2.8% rests with the top ten. CDR3 size: 16 residues. Germline trimming cut 2 bases from V and 15 bases from J; bases unmatched to any gene: 17. Germline V gene lookup returns CDR1 MGHDK and CDR2 SYGVNS. The source is a person aged 35-79 years with oral cavity squamous cell carcinoma. The material sequenced was PBMCs, taken before nivolumab (anti-PD-1) treatment. The rearrangement joins TRBV25-1 to TRBJ1-5, with 9 bases fitting TRBD1. Written as DNA, the CDR3 is TGTGCCAGCAGTGAACCCCTCGACAGGGGGGTAAGGGTACGGCATTTT. Protein product: CASSEPLDRGVRVRHF.